These 27 T cell receptor beta chains were sequenced from one sample in a study of blood T cell repertoires in COVID-19. Produced via immunoSEQ multiplex PCR; TCRdb's table is partial and in-frame only. This sample has 87,000 or so clones, with roughly 84% found just once. The sequenced material came from peripheral blood. These receptors were collected from a woman older than 75 with COVID-19, enrolled during active disease.

The rearrangement links TRBV5-4 to TRBJ2-2; TRBD1 matches 7 bases. The germline CDR1 and CDR2 sequences are SGHNT and YYREEE (reference sequence). Trimming at V came to 5 bases and at J to 3 bases, leaving 10 bases not matched to a gene. The CDR3 covers 16 residues. The CDR3 DNA reads TGTGCCAGCAGTTCGCCCGGGACAGCGGACACCGGGGAGCTGTTTTTT. As protein: CASSSPGTADTGELFF.

The rearrangement uses TRBV7-9 and TRBJ1-6, with 9 positions matching TRBD1. The germline V gene encodes CDR1 SEHNR and CDR2 FQNEAQ (reference sequence). The CDR3 is made up of 14 amino acids. Trimming removed 5 bases from V and 9 bases from J; junction bases left unmatched: 5. The DNA for the CDR3 is TGTGCCAGCAGCGCCAGGGACAGGGCTTCACCCCTCCACTTT. Protein sequence: CASSARDRASPLHF.

This clone has just one count. The chain combines TRBV7-2 with TRBJ1-2; 10 positions match TRBD1. Germline CDR1 is SGHTA and CDR2 is FQGNSA. V trimming: 1 base; J trimming: 4 bases; junction bases outside the gene matches: 0. This CDR3 is built from 14 residues. The CDR3 bases are TGTGCCAGCAGCTTAGGGACAGGGGGCTATGGCTACACCTTC. Protein sequence: CASSLGTGGYGYTF.

V and J are TRBV2 and TRBJ1-2; D gene unclear. The CDR3 is 13 amino acids. The V end lost 4 bases, the J end lost 8 bases, and 14 bases lay between the germline ends. From germline, CDR1 is SNHLY and CDR2 FYNNEI. The CDR3 DNA follows: TGTGCCAGCAGTGCGCAGGTCTCTTACGGCTACACCTTC. Residues: CASSAQVSYGYTF.

The chain has TRBV7-2 and TRBJ1-5, with D hard to call. Germline V gene lookup returns CDR1 SGHTA and CDR2 FQGNSA. The germline V and J ends were trimmed by 2 bases and 5 bases, with 7 bases remaining between them. The CDR3 length is 13 residues. CDR3 DNA: TGTGCCAGCAGCTTAAGTCGGGATCAGCCCCAGCATTTT. This gives the protein CASSLSRDQPQHF.

V usage is TRBV2 and J usage is TRBJ2-7, with TRBD2 matching 13 bases. CDR3 length: 15 amino acids. V gave up 7 bases and J gave up 0 bases; unmatched junction bases: 3. The germline gives CDR1 SNHLY, CDR2 FYNNEI. CDR3 nucleotide sequence: TGTGCCAGCACTCGACTAGCGGGAGGCTCCTACGAGCAGTACTTC. Protein product: CASTRLAGGSYEQYF.

This chain joins TRBV6-5 and TRBJ2-4; a possible D gene is TRBD2 (5 bases). Per germline, CDR1 MNHEY and CDR2 SVGAGI. V was clipped by 8 bases and J by 0 bases, with 8 bases between them. The CDR3 length is 13 residues. CDR3 loop: CASPGKAKNIQYF. The CDR3 nucleotides read TGTGCCAGCCCGGGGAAAGCCAAAAACATTCAGTACTTC.

The J gene is TRBJ2-7, the V gene TRBV7-9; perhaps TRBD1 as D (6 bases). CDR1 and CDR2 from the germline V gene are SEHNR and FQNEAQ (reference sequence). Trimming left V 1 base short and J 6 bases short, with 13 bases between. The CDR3 extends over 14 amino acids. The CDR3 nucleotides are TGTGCCAGCAGCTTAGGACAGGTTTTAGGCGAGCAGTACTTC. Translation gives CASSLGQVLGEQYF.

The V gene is TRBV10-1, the J gene TRBJ2-3, with unresolved D. The CDR3 sequence is 14 residues long. Trimming cost V 1 base and J 0 bases, with 5 bases left between them. Germline loops: CDR1 WNHNN, CDR2 SYGVQD (reference sequence). Written as DNA, the CDR3 is TGCGCCAGCAGTGAGTACAGAAGCACAGATACGCAGTATTTT. Amino acid sequence: CASSEYRSTDTQYF.

V gene TRBV19 combines with J gene TRBJ2-1, with 10 bases identical to TRBD2. CDR3 length: 16 amino acids. V lost 2 bases to trimming and J lost 1 base; unmatched junction nucleotides: 2. Germline CDR1 and CDR2: LNHDA and SQIVND (reference sequence). CDR3 coding DNA: TGTGCCAGTAGTATACAACTAGCGGGATCCTACAATGAGCAGTTCTTC. Translation: CASSIQLAGSYNEQFF.

The chain has TRBV3-1 (or the pseudogene TRBV3-2) and TRBJ2-4; 16 bases are a match to TRBD2. The junction had 7 bases not matched to a gene; V was cut back by 4 bases and J by 7 bases. Looked up from germline, CDR1 is LGHDT and CDR2 is YNNKEL (reference sequence). The CDR3 is made up of 17 amino acids. CDR3 residues: CASSPPRGLAGGNIQYF. CDR3 DNA: TGTGCCAGCAGCCCACCCAGGGGACTAGCGGGAGGGAACATTCAGTACTTC.

This clone has only a few counts. The rearrangement joins TRBV29-1 to TRBJ2-5, with 9 bases lining up with TRBD2. V gave up 5 bases and J gave up 10 bases; unmatched junction bases: 8. The CDR3 consists of 12 residues. The germline V gene encodes CDR1 SQVTM and CDR2 ANQGSEA. The CDR3 spells CSVTSGHDSQYF. DNA for the CDR3: TGCAGCGTTACTAGCGGGCACGACAGCCAGTACTTC.

The J gene is TRBJ1-3, the V gene TRBV13; 9 bases line up with TRBD1. The junction had 6 bases not matched to a gene; V was cut back by 5 bases and J by 4 bases. Germline-derived CDR1 and CDR2 are PRHDT and FYEKMQ (reference sequence). The CDR3 spans 15 residues. As DNA, the CDR3 is TGTGCCAGCAGCATCACAGGGGGCGCAGGAAACACCATATATTTT. This gives the protein CASSITGGAGNTIYF.

The J gene is TRBJ1-5, the V gene TRBV4-1; D remains ambiguous. The ends were cut back, 1 base at V and 1 base at J, with 5 bases in the middle. This CDR3 is 14 amino acids long. The germline gives CDR1 MGHRA, CDR2 YSYEKL. The CDR3 loop is CASSQVGSNQPQHF. CDR3 DNA sequence: TGCGCCAGCAGCCAAGTCGGGAGCAATCAGCCCCAGCATTTT.

The J gene is TRBJ2-3, the V gene TRBV9; TRBD2 matches 12 bases. The ends lost 0 bases at V and 7 bases at J; junction bases unmatched: 6. The length of the CDR3 is 16 residues. Germline V gives CDR1 SGDLS, CDR2 YYNGEE. The CDR3 loop reads CASSVGHGLAGYTQYF. CDR3 nucleotide sequence: TGTGCCAGCAGCGTAGGACACGGACTAGCGGGGTATACGCAGTATTTT. Filled out from reference TRBV9 and TRBJ2-3, the complete variable domain reads DSGVTQTPKHLITATGQRVTLRCSPRSGDLSVYWYQQSLDQGLQFLIQYYNGEERAKGNILERFSAQQFPDLHSELNLSSLELGDSALYFCASSVGHGLAGYTQYFGPGTRLTVL.

This chain uses TRBV11-3 with TRBJ2-5; perhaps TRBD1 as D (5 bases). The CDR3 consists of 13 residues. Germline-derived CDR1 and CDR2 are SGHNT and YENEEA. Deletions cut 1 base from V and 5 bases from J, with 8 bases between. The CDR3 sequence: CASSLGGAETQYF. The CDR3 bases are TGTGCCAGCAGCTTAGGGGGCGCTGAGACCCAGTACTTC. The full variable domain, with the rest looked up from reference TRBV11-3 and TRBJ2-5, is EAGVVQSPRYKIIEKKQPVAFWCNPISGHNTLYWYLQNLGQGPELLIRYENEEAVDDSQLPKDRFSAERLKGVDSTLKIQPAELGDSAVYLCASSLGGAETQYFGPGTRLLVL.

The chain employs TRBV24-1 and TRBJ2-5, with D tentatively TRBD2 (6 bases). Germline CDR1 KGHDR, CDR2 SFDVKD. V was shortened by 0 bases and J by 1 base, with 11 bases between the two germline ends. The CDR3 runs to 16 residues. Here the CDR3 DNA reads TGTGCCACCAGTGATTTGGGAGGGTTCCGCCAAGAGACCCAGTACTTC. Protein product: CATSDLGGFRQETQYF.

The chain is built from TRBV9 and TRBJ1-1; D is possibly TRBD1 (6 bases). Trimming took off 6 bases at V and 1 base at J, with 13 bases between the two ends. The CDR3 has 14 amino acids. Per germline, CDR1 SGDLS and CDR2 YYNGEE. CDR3 DNA sequence: TGTGCCAGCACCCCGACAGGAGAGAACACTGAAGCTTTCTTT. Encoded protein: CASTPTGENTEAFF.

This chain uses TRBV19 with TRBJ1-2, with D unresolved. The V and J ends lost 0 bases and 0 bases respectively, with 8 bases between them. Germline CDR1 LNHDA, CDR2 SQIVND (reference sequence). CDR3 size: 15 residues. CDR3 protein: CASSIEGGTNYGYTF. The CDR3 DNA follows: TGTGCCAGTAGTATAGAAGGCGGGACTAACTATGGCTACACCTTC.

This clone is a singleton in its sample. The chain carries TRBV18 and TRBJ1-5, with D perhaps TRBD1 (6 bases). CDR1 and CDR2 from the germline V gene are KGHSH and LQKENI. The V and J ends lost 3 bases and 2 bases respectively, with 14 bases between them. The CDR3 covers 16 residues. The CDR3 sequence: CASSPGNRVGNQPQHF. Here the CDR3 DNA reads TGTGCCAGCTCACCGGGAAACAGGGTTGGCAATCAGCCCCAGCATTTT.

This rearrangement joins TRBV3-1 (or the pseudogene TRBV3-2) to TRBJ1-2, with D maybe TRBD1 (6 bases). The V and J ends lost 1 base and 2 bases respectively, with 8 bases between them. Germline CDR1 LGHDT, CDR2 YNNKEL (reference sequence). The CDR3 loop spans 14 amino acids. This CDR3 reads CASSQGRGNYGYTF. CDR3 DNA: TGTGCCAGCAGCCAAGGCAGGGGCAACTATGGCTACACCTTC.

The chain carries TRBV5-5 and TRBJ1-4; D might be TRBD1 (5 bases). Germline lookup yields CDR1 SGHKS and CDR2 YYEKEE (reference sequence). The CDR3 consists of 17 residues. The ends were cut back, 0 bases at V and 5 bases at J, with 17 bases in the middle. CDR3 amino acids: CASSLAAPGLGNEKLFF. As DNA, the CDR3 is TGTGCCAGCAGCTTGGCGGCTCCAGGGCTAGGAAATGAAAAACTGTTTTTT.

J is TRBJ1-2 and V is TRBV29-1; D gene ambiguous. The V end lost 1 base, the J end lost 9 bases, and 6 bases lay between the germline ends. The germline V gene has CDR1 SQVTM and CDR2 ANQGSEA. The CDR3 loop spans 10 amino acids. CDR3 in DNA: TGCAGCGTTGAAGCCGTCCGCTACACCTTC. Translated: CSVEAVRYTF.

This chain connects TRBV2 to TRBJ1-1; D remains ambiguous. The V end was cut by 7 bases, the J end by 3 bases, with 6 bases between. The CDR3 is 11 residues long. Looked up from germline, CDR1 is SNHLY and CDR2 is FYNNEI. CDR3 nucleotide sequence: TGTGCCAGCACCGGTTACACTGAAGCTTTCTTT. This encodes CASTGYTEAFF.

The chain has TRBV4-1 and TRBJ1-2; D remains unclear. The germline V gene has CDR1 MGHRA and CDR2 YSYEKL. The V and J ends lost 4 bases and 2 bases respectively, with 11 bases between them. CDR3 length: 14 amino acids. The CDR3 reads CASSLGSPNYGYTF. In nucleotides, the CDR3 is TGCGCCAGCAGCCTCGGGAGCCCCAACTATGGCTACACCTTC.

This chain uses TRBV19 with TRBJ2-7; tentatively, D is TRBD1 (6 bases). CDR3 length: 11 residues. Trimming shortened V by 9 bases and J by 5 bases, and 11 bases separated the two germline ends. Germline V gene lookup returns CDR1 LNHDA and CDR2 SQIVND (reference sequence). CDR3 bases: TGTGCCAGCGCCTACAGGGACGAGCAGTACTTC. This gives the protein CASAYRDEQYF.

The gene calls are TRBV18 and TRBJ1-2; 7 bases align to TRBD1. With V trimmed by 4 bases and J by 7 bases, 15 bases remained unmatched. This CDR3 region has 16 residues. Germline V CDR1 and CDR2: KGHSH, LQKENI. CDR3 DNA sequence: TGTGCCAGCTCACTTACCGGGACAGAGACCTCTCTTGGCTACACCTTC. Protein: CASSLTGTETSLGYTF.